This is a list of T cell receptor beta chains from one sample in a study of cytomegalovirus exposure and HLA in healthy donors. The table came from immunoSEQ multiplex PCR; TCRdb's copy has only in-frame clones and leaves some out. The table has under 130,000 clones, over 65% seen once; the top ten hold approximately 5.1%. Source material: PBMCs. Every receptor here comes from a female donor in good health and CMV-seropositive. CDR3s include the opening cysteine and the closing phenylalanine or tryptophan. Each record gives: V gene, clone size, J gene, D gene, CDR3 protein, CDR3 DNA. D genes are given only for firm matches. Some rows have no size entry. The others give once, few or many, or a class for an expanded clone.

v_call: TRBV6-5
clone_size: .
j_call: TRBJ2-3
d_call: TRBD1
cdr3_aa: CASSLQGARADTQYF
cdr3_nt: TGTGCCAGCAGCTTACAGGGGGCAAGGGCAGATACGCAGTATTTT

v_call: TRBV11-2
clone_size: .
j_call: TRBJ2-7
d_call: .
cdr3_aa: CASSEQGPSYEQYF
cdr3_nt: TGTGCCAGCAGTGAACAGGGCCCCTCCTACGAGCAGTACTTC

v_call: TRBV5-1
clone_size: .
j_call: TRBJ2-2
d_call: .
cdr3_aa: CASSPLTGTTNTGELFF
cdr3_nt: TGCGCCAGCAGCCCCCTGACCGGGACAACGAACACCGGGGAGCTGTTTTTT

v_call: TRBV9
clone_size: .
j_call: TRBJ2-7
d_call: TRBD2
cdr3_aa: CASSVESGDSYEQYF
cdr3_nt: TGTGCCAGCAGCGTAGAGAGCGGGGACTCCTACGAGCAGTACTTC

v_call: TRBV6-1
clone_size: .
j_call: TRBJ2-7
d_call: .
cdr3_aa: CASSGREGSSYEQYF
cdr3_nt: TGTGCCAGCAGTGGAAGGGAAGGGAGCTCCTACGAGCAGTACTTC

v_call: TRBV6-5
clone_size: .
j_call: TRBJ1-2
d_call: TRBD1
cdr3_aa: CASSRDRGGNYGYTF
cdr3_nt: TGTGCCAGCAGTCGGGACAGGGGCGGTAACTATGGCTACACCTTC

v_call: TRBV10-3
clone_size: few
j_call: TRBJ1-2
d_call: .
cdr3_aa: CAITPGGPASYGYTF
cdr3_nt: TGTGCCATCACCCCGGGGGGTCCAGCCAGCTATGGCTACACCTTC

v_call: TRBV28
clone_size: .
j_call: TRBJ1-5
d_call: TRBD1
cdr3_aa: CASRPDRESNQPQHF
cdr3_nt: TGTGCCAGCAGACCCGACAGGGAGAGCAATCAGCCCCAGCATTTT

v_call: TRBV2
clone_size: .
j_call: TRBJ1-1
d_call: .
cdr3_aa: CASSEEGVGTTEAFF
cdr3_nt: TGTGCCAGCAGTGAAGAGGGGGTGGGGACCACTGAAGCTTTCTTT

v_call: TRBV19
clone_size: once
j_call: TRBJ2-2
d_call: TRBD1
cdr3_aa: CASTQGATGELFF
cdr3_nt: TGTGCCAGTACACAGGGGGCAACCGGGGAGCTGTTTTTT

v_call: TRBV5-1
clone_size: .
j_call: TRBJ2-5
d_call: TRBD2
cdr3_aa: CASSLVASGMQETQYF
cdr3_nt: TGCGCCAGCAGCTTGGTAGCTAGCGGGATGCAAGAGACCCAGTACTTC

v_call: TRBV6-1
clone_size: few
j_call: TRBJ2-6
d_call: TRBD2
cdr3_aa: CASSVPGRAGANVLTF
cdr3_nt: TGTGCCAGCAGTGTACCCGGGAGGGCTGGGGCCAACGTCCTGACTTTC

v_call: TRBV4-2
clone_size: .
j_call: TRBJ2-2
d_call: .
cdr3_aa: CASSQSYNTGELFF
cdr3_nt: TGTGCCAGCAGCCAGAGCTACAACACCGGGGAGCTGTTTTTT

v_call: TRBV25-1
clone_size: .
j_call: TRBJ1-6
d_call: .
cdr3_aa: CASSERENSPLHF
cdr3_nt: TGTGCCAGCAGTGAGCGTGAAAATTCACCCCTCCACTTT

v_call: TRBV6-6
clone_size: .
j_call: TRBJ2-5
d_call: .
cdr3_aa: CASSYSGLQETQYF
cdr3_nt: TGTGCCAGCAGTTACTCGGGACTGCAAGAGACCCAGTACTTC

v_call: TRBV9
clone_size: .
j_call: TRBJ1-1
d_call: .
cdr3_aa: CASSVVPDMNTEAFF
cdr3_nt: TGTGCCAGCAGCGTAGTTCCAGATATGAACACTGAAGCTTTCTTT

v_call: TRBV19
clone_size: once
j_call: TRBJ1-1
d_call: .
cdr3_aa: CASTRMEGTEAFF
cdr3_nt: TGTGCCAGTACTCGGATGGAGGGCACTGAAGCTTTCTTT

v_call: TRBV6-6
clone_size: .
j_call: TRBJ2-3
d_call: .
cdr3_aa: CASSYRRESTDTQYF
cdr3_nt: TGTGCCAGCAGTTACCGGCGGGAAAGCACAGATACGCAGTATTTT

v_call: TRBV28
clone_size: once
j_call: TRBJ2-3
d_call: .
cdr3_aa: CASSLGAGGTDTQYF
cdr3_nt: TGTGCCAGCAGTTTGGGGGCCGGGGGCACAGATACGCAGTATTTT

v_call: TRBV6-5
clone_size: .
j_call: TRBJ2-7
d_call: .
cdr3_aa: CASSFSRGQYEQYF
cdr3_nt: TGTGCCAGCAGTTTCTCCCGAGGGCAGTACGAGCAGTACTTC

v_call: TRBV10-1
clone_size: .
j_call: TRBJ2-1
d_call: .
cdr3_aa: CASSPDISDEQFF
cdr3_nt: TGCGCCAGCAGTCCGGACATCTCAGATGAGCAGTTCTTC

v_call: TRBV29-1
clone_size: .
j_call: TRBJ2-2
d_call: TRBD1
cdr3_aa: CSVVAGTGNTGELFF
cdr3_nt: TGCAGCGTTGTCGCCGGGACAGGGAACACCGGGGAGCTGTTTTTT

v_call: TRBV21-1
clone_size: .
j_call: TRBJ1-1
d_call: .
cdr3_aa: CASSTLKGTGSTEAFF
cdr3_nt: TGTGCCAGCAGCACCTTAAAGGGGACAGGGAGCACTGAAGCTTTCTTT

v_call: TRBV12-5
clone_size: .
j_call: TRBJ2-1
d_call: TRBD2
cdr3_aa: CACCCETSGAHEQFF
cdr3_nt: TGTGCATGCTGCTGTGAGACTAGCGGGGCACATGAGCAGTTCTTC

v_call: TRBV7-2
clone_size: .
j_call: TRBJ2-7
d_call: .
cdr3_aa: CASSLIQGGEQYF
cdr3_nt: TGTGCCAGCAGCTTAATCCAGGGAGGCGAGCAGTACTTC

v_call: TRBV7-2
clone_size: .
j_call: TRBJ2-3
d_call: TRBD2
cdr3_aa: CASSFSGSATGGTDTQYF
cdr3_nt: TGTGCCAGCAGCTTTAGCGGGAGTGCGACCGGGGGCACAGATACGCAGTATTTT

v_call: TRBV10-2
clone_size: .
j_call: TRBJ2-7
d_call: .
cdr3_aa: CASTYRLDETYEQYF
cdr3_nt: TGCGCCAGCACATACAGACTAGACGAGACCTACGAGCAGTACTTC

v_call: TRBV2
clone_size: .
j_call: TRBJ2-3
d_call: .
cdr3_aa: CASSRELAKYF
cdr3_nt: TGTGCCAGCAGCCGGGAACTCGCTAAGTATTTT

v_call: TRBV28
clone_size: .
j_call: TRBJ2-6
d_call: TRBD1
cdr3_aa: CASTLSRDRGPGANVLTF
cdr3_nt: TGTGCCAGCACACTGTCCCGGGACAGGGGGCCAGGGGCCAACGTCCTGACTTTC

v_call: TRBV6-6
clone_size: once
j_call: TRBJ2-5
d_call: .
cdr3_aa: CASSFLLETQYF
cdr3_nt: TGTGCCAGCAGTTTTCTCTTGGAGACCCAGTACTTC

v_call: TRBV27
clone_size: .
j_call: TRBJ1-4
d_call: .
cdr3_aa: CASARDIESEKLFF
cdr3_nt: TGTGCCAGCGCCCGGGACATCGAAAGTGAAAAACTGTTTTTT

v_call: TRBV27
clone_size: .
j_call: TRBJ2-7
d_call: TRBD1
cdr3_aa: CASSFGGTGGYEQYF
cdr3_nt: TGTGCCAGCAGTTTCGGTGGGACAGGGGGGTACGAGCAGTACTTC

v_call: TRBV5-4
clone_size: .
j_call: TRBJ2-5
d_call: TRBD2
cdr3_aa: CASSSGTSGGLQETQYF
cdr3_nt: TGTGCCAGCAGCTCCGGGACTAGCGGGGGGCTTCAAGAGACCCAGTACTTC

v_call: TRBV10-3
clone_size: .
j_call: TRBJ2-2
d_call: .
cdr3_aa: CAISDRATGELFF
cdr3_nt: TGTGCCATCAGTGACAGGGCGACCGGGGAGCTGTTTTTT

v_call: TRBV5-6
clone_size: .
j_call: TRBJ1-4
d_call: .
cdr3_aa: CASSLAPGWGVDEKLFF
cdr3_nt: TGTGCCAGCAGCTTGGCCCCGGGATGGGGGGTAGATGAAAAACTGTTTTTT

v_call: TRBV12-5
clone_size: few
j_call: TRBJ2-3
d_call: .
cdr3_aa: CASGRREIGNSNTDTQYF
cdr3_nt: TGTGCTAGTGGGCGCAGAGAAATCGGAAACAGTAACACAGATACGCAGTATTTT

v_call: TRBV7-2
clone_size: .
j_call: TRBJ1-1
d_call: .
cdr3_aa: CASSHTDTEAFF
cdr3_nt: TGTGCCAGCAGCCATACAGACACTGAAGCTTTCTTT

v_call: TRBV4-2
clone_size: .
j_call: TRBJ1-2
d_call: TRBD1
cdr3_aa: CASSPLGQGNYGYTF
cdr3_nt: TGTGCCAGCAGCCCCTTGGGACAGGGGAACTATGGCTACACCTTC

v_call: TRBV7-3
clone_size: .
j_call: TRBJ2-2
d_call: .
cdr3_aa: CASSLRVYQGEDTGELFF
cdr3_nt: TGTGCCAGCAGCTTACGAGTATACCAGGGGGAGGACACCGGGGAGCTGTTTTTT

v_call: TRBV2
clone_size: .
j_call: TRBJ2-5
d_call: TRBD2
cdr3_aa: CASPSGRGEETQYF
cdr3_nt: TGTGCCAGCCCTAGCGGGAGAGGAGAAGAGACCCAGTACTTC

v_call: TRBV29-1
clone_size: .
j_call: TRBJ1-1
d_call: .
cdr3_aa: CSVEVGRGGTEAFF
cdr3_nt: TGCAGCGTTGAAGTCGGACGGGGAGGCACTGAAGCTTTCTTT

v_call: TRBV7-9
clone_size: .
j_call: TRBJ1-4
d_call: TRBD1
cdr3_aa: CASSFGRQGANEKLFF
cdr3_nt: TGTGCCAGCAGCTTCGGGAGACAGGGGGCTAATGAAAAACTGTTTTTT

v_call: TRBV6-5
clone_size: .
j_call: TRBJ2-1
d_call: TRBD1
cdr3_aa: CAVRRDRGHNEQFF
cdr3_nt: TGTGCCGTCCGCCGGGACAGGGGACACAATGAGCAGTTCTTC

v_call: TRBV6-5
clone_size: .
j_call: TRBJ1-2
d_call: TRBD1
cdr3_aa: CASSYSPQGRYGYTF
cdr3_nt: TGTGCCAGCAGTTACTCGCCACAGGGGCGCTATGGCTACACCTTC

v_call: TRBV15
clone_size: once
j_call: TRBJ2-7
d_call: .
cdr3_aa: CATSTHRSMGEQYF
cdr3_nt: TGTGCCACCAGCACCCACAGAAGTATGGGCGAGCAGTACTTC

v_call: TRBV9
clone_size: .
j_call: TRBJ2-6
d_call: .
cdr3_aa: CASSKANSGANVLTF
cdr3_nt: TGTGCCAGCAGCAAAGCAAACTCTGGGGCCAACGTCCTGACTTTC

v_call: TRBV4-3
clone_size: .
j_call: TRBJ1-6
d_call: TRBD1
cdr3_aa: CASSLDPNRGGSPLHF
cdr3_nt: TGCGCCAGCAGCCTCGACCCCAACAGGGGAGGTTCACCCCTCCACTTT

v_call: TRBV5-1
clone_size: .
j_call: TRBJ2-3
d_call: .
cdr3_aa: CASSLEWRDTDTQYF
cdr3_nt: TGCGCCAGCAGCTTGGAATGGCGGGACACAGATACGCAGTATTTT

v_call: TRBV2
clone_size: .
j_call: TRBJ2-7
d_call: .
cdr3_aa: CASGATATYEQYF
cdr3_nt: TGTGCCAGCGGTGCTACTGCAACCTACGAGCAGTACTTC

v_call: TRBV18
clone_size: .
j_call: TRBJ1-4
d_call: TRBD1
cdr3_aa: CASSPPRGRDRDNEKLFF
cdr3_nt: TGTGCCAGCTCACCACCTCGCGGAAGAGACAGGGATAATGAAAAACTGTTTTTT

v_call: TRBV30
clone_size: once
j_call: TRBJ2-1
d_call: .
cdr3_aa: CAWRFSDSYNEQFF
cdr3_nt: TGTGCCTGGAGGTTCAGTGACTCTTACAATGAGCAGTTCTTC

v_call: TRBV4-2
clone_size: .
j_call: TRBJ1-1
d_call: .
cdr3_aa: CASSRGPGTPNTEAFF
cdr3_nt: TGTGCCAGCAGCCGGGGCCCCGGGACACCGAACACTGAAGCTTTCTTT

v_call: TRBV18
clone_size: .
j_call: TRBJ2-3
d_call: .
cdr3_aa: CASSPPGLSTDTQYF
cdr3_nt: TGTGCCAGCTCACCACCTGGACTCAGCACAGATACGCAGTATTTT

v_call: TRBV11-2
clone_size: .
j_call: TRBJ1-6
d_call: .
cdr3_aa: CASSLGTAYSPLHF
cdr3_nt: TGTGCCAGCAGCTTAGGGACAGCTTATTCACCCCTCCACTTT

v_call: TRBV11-2
clone_size: few
j_call: TRBJ1-1
d_call: .
cdr3_aa: CASTLLERGTEAFF
cdr3_nt: TGTGCCAGCACCTTACTGGAGAGAGGCACTGAAGCTTTCTTT